One and the same sample provided the 20 T cell receptor beta chains below, sequenced in a study of identical twins (TCRdb year 2016). Library preparation employed 5' RACE. Sequencing was performed on an Illumina HiSeq 2000. Starting from the raw public reads, TCRdb applied fastp trimming at Q25, assembled clones with MiXCR and retained in-frame beta chains. Records with the same CDR3 protein are collapsed into one entry carrying the most frequent genes and DNA. The sample table holds hundreds of thousands of distinct CDR3 sequences, of which 8.6% were seen once. The ten biggest clones cover 0.75% to 1% of the sample. These data are also associated with another study on yellow fever vaccine responses in identical twins.

The sequenced material came from PBMCs. These receptors were collected from a woman under 30 in good health.

This chain connects TRBV12-3 or TRBV12-4 to TRBJ2-2; TRBD2 aligns across 7 bases. The CDR3 loop spans 17 amino acids. With V trimmed by 3 bases and J by 0 bases, 7 bases remained unmatched. The CDR3 DNA is TGTGCCAGCAGTTTTCTCGGGCTAGCGGCGAACACCGGGGAGCTGTTTTTT. This encodes CASSFLGLAANTGELFF.

This clonotype has more than one count but fewer than ten. This sequence joins TRBV19 and TRBJ2-7, with 7 bases fitting TRBD2. The CDR3 extends over 16 amino acids. Trimming at V came to 6 bases and at J to 1 base, leaving 12 bases not matched to a gene. Per the germline V gene, CDR1 is LNHDA and CDR2 is SQIVND (reference sequence). This CDR3 is CASSTLGGTESYEQYF. As DNA, the CDR3 is TGTGCCAGTAGCACCCTCGGGGGGACGGAATCCTACGAGCAGTACTTC.

CDR3 region: CASSSVSNNSPLHF. The CDR3 DNA sequence: TGTGCCAGCAGTTCAGTCAGTAATAATTCACCCCTCCACTTT. The V gene is TRBV28, the J gene TRBJ1-6; D is unclear. The length of the CDR3 is 14 residues. Germline V gene data show CDR1 as MDHEN and CDR2 as SYDVKM. With 4 bases removed from V and 5 bases from J, the gap between germline ends came to 9 bases.

This clonotype has a handful of counts. The chain has TRBV4-3 and TRBJ2-7; the match to TRBD1 covers 7 bases. Looked up from germline, CDR1 is LGHNA and CDR2 is YSLEER. This CDR3 contains 17 residues. The V and J ends lost 0 bases and 6 bases, in that order; junction bases with no gene match: 14. This chain's CDR3 is CASSQDRQGPTAGEQYF. CDR3 sequence (DNA): TGCGCCAGCAGCCAAGATCGACAGGGCCCTACTGCGGGCGAGCAGTACTTC.

In its sample, this clonotype was seen a few times. The chain is built from TRBV9 and TRBJ2-7, with D possibly being TRBD1 (6 bases). V lost 4 bases, J lost 2 bases, and 19 bases lay in between. The CDR3 is made up of 16 amino acids. Germline V lookup: CDR1 SGDLS, CDR2 YYNGEE. Here the CDR3 DNA reads TGTGCCAGCAGCCCCAACTCTCCGGGACAACCCTACGAGCAGTACTTC. It is translated as CASSPNSPGQPYEQYF. The whole variable domain, filled in from reference TRBV9 and TRBJ2-7, reads DSGVTQTPKHLITATGQRVTLRCSPRSGDLSVYWYQQSLDQGLQFLIQYYNGEERAKGNILERFSAQQFPDLHSELNLSSLELGDSALYFCASSPNSPGQPYEQYFGPGTRLTVT.

In this sample, this clonotype turned up a few times. This chain connects TRBV19 to TRBJ2-1; unclear D gene. The CDR3 covers 12 residues. The germline V gene encodes CDR1 LNHDA and CDR2 SQIVND (reference sequence). V was cut by 4 bases and J by 4 bases, with 5 bases left in between. This chain's CDR3 is CASSTVYNEQFF. The CDR3 coding sequence is TGTGCCAGTAGTACCGTATACAATGAGCAGTTCTTC.

This clonotype occurred many times. The chain links TRBV28 to TRBJ2-7; TRBD1 is a possible D gene (5 bases). CDR3 length equals 16 residues. V was clipped by 2 bases and J by 3 bases, with 17 bases between them. Germline V gene lookup returns CDR1 MDHEN and CDR2 SYDVKM. CDR3 protein: CASSLNSKAGFYEQYF. In nucleotides, the CDR3 is TGTGCCAGCAGTTTAAATTCAAAGGCAGGGTTCTACGAGCAGTACTTC.

The chain links TRBV18 to TRBJ2-7; D uncertain. CDR1 is KGHSH, CDR2 LQKENI, per germline. V was cut by 1 base and J by 1 base, with 11 bases left in between. CDR3 length equals 15 residues. In nucleotides, the CDR3 is TGTGCCAGCTCACCACAGGGATTAAATTCCTACGAGCAGTACTTC. Translating it yields CASSPQGLNSYEQYF.

CDR3 bases: TGTGCCAGCAGCGACATGGGGGATTCACCCCTCCACTTT. Translating gives CASSDMGDSPLHF. The chain is built from TRBV7-9 and TRBJ1-6, with D tentatively TRBD1 (5 bases). Germline V gene sequence: CDR1 SEHNR, CDR2 FQNEAQ (reference sequence). CDR3 length: 13 residues. V gave up 5 bases and J gave up 8 bases, with 10 bases separating them.

This clonotype was observed a handful of times. The chain has TRBV12-3 or TRBV12-4 and TRBJ1-1; 12 bases agree with TRBD1. V was clipped by 6 bases and J by 4 bases; unmatched bases: 21. CDR3 length equals 20 residues. In DNA, the CDR3 is TGTGCCAGCAGGTTAATGCCACCGGGACAGGGGGCCGGAATGGCCACTGAAGCTTTCTTT. Amino acid sequence: CASRLMPPGQGAGMATEAFF.

This clonotype came up many times. The chain combines TRBV6-1 with TRBJ2-1; 7 bases align to TRBD1. Unmatched junction bases numbered 6, after V lost 5 bases and J lost 2 bases. The CDR3 length is 15 residues. Germline-derived CDR1 and CDR2 are MNHNS and SASEGT. Here the CDR3 reads CASSLTGLPYNEQFF. The DNA for the CDR3 is TGTGCCAGCAGTCTGACAGGGCTACCCTACAATGAGCAGTTCTTC.

This clonotype was seen many times. V is TRBV6-5 and J is TRBJ2-7; 8 nucleotides align to TRBD1. Per the germline V gene, CDR1 is MNHEY and CDR2 is SVGAGI. J was trimmed by 0 bases and V by 2 bases; bases with no gene match: 3. This CDR3 has 15 residues. CDR3 residues: CASSYVQGASYEQYF. CDR3 DNA sequence: TGTGCCAGCAGTTACGTTCAGGGGGCCTCCTACGAGCAGTACTTC.

This clonotype turned up a few times. The rearrangement uses TRBV12-3 or TRBV12-4 and TRBJ1-3; no reliable D call. This CDR3 is 13 amino acids long. Trimming took off 5 bases at V and 4 bases at J, with 9 bases between the two ends. CDR3 bases: TGTGCCAGCAGTGCTGGGCCGGGAAACACCATATATTTT. Translated, it gives CASSAGPGNTIYF.

This clonotype came up many times. The chain recombines TRBV5-1 with TRBJ2-7; 13 bases align to TRBD2. J gave up 6 bases and V 4 bases, and 7 bases lay outside the gene matches. Germline V lookup: CDR1 SGHRS, CDR2 YFSETQ. The CDR3 runs to 15 residues. CDR3 residues: CASSNGLAGAREQYF. Written as DNA, the CDR3 is TGCGCCAGCAGCAACGGACTAGCGGGAGCCCGCGAGCAGTACTTC. The entire variable domain, with the rest obtained from reference TRBV5-1 and TRBJ2-7, is as follows: KAGVTQTPRYLIKTRGQQVTLSCSPISGHRSVSWYQQTPGQGLQFLFEYFSETQRNKGNFPGRFSGRQFSNSRSEMNVSTLELGDSALYLCASSNGLAGAREQYFGPGTRLTVT.

This clonotype was observed a few times. The rearrangement joins TRBV5-6 to TRBJ2-5, with a tentative D call TRBD2 (6 bases). This CDR3 region has 15 residues. Germline V CDR1 and CDR2: SGHDT, YYEEEE. Trimming took 3 bases from V and 2 from J, leaving 14 bases between them. CDR3 sequence: CASSSWGVYQETQYF. The CDR3 coding sequence is TGTGCCAGCAGCTCCTGGGGGGTTTATCAAGAGACCCAGTACTTC.

There are a few counts of this clonotype. V is TRBV2 and J is TRBJ2-1, with 9 bases aligning to TRBD2. V was clipped by 7 bases and J by 9 bases; unmatched bases: 16. Per the germline V gene, CDR1 is SNHLY and CDR2 is FYNNEI. The CDR3 sequence is 16 residues long. The CDR3 DNA sequence: TGTGCCAGCAACCTCGAAGCGGGAGGAGGGTACGGTGAGCAGTTCTTC. Amino acids: CASNLEAGGGYGEQFF.

The chain uses TRBV10-3 and TRBJ2-3, with 9 nucleotides matching TRBD1. V dropped 1 base and J dropped 3; count of bases not matched to a gene: 2. Germline V gene data show CDR1 as ENHRY and CDR2 as SYGVKD. The CDR3 length is 15 residues. CDR3 loop: CAISELGQGTDTQYF. CDR3 DNA sequence: TGTGCCATCAGTGAGTTGGGACAGGGAACAGATACGCAGTATTTT.

Many counts were recorded for this clonotype. The chain couples TRBV20-1 to TRBJ2-5; TRBD1 aligns across 8 bases. CDR1 is DFQATT, CDR2 SNEGSKA, per germline (reference sequence). The CDR3 extends over 14 amino acids. The V gene end was trimmed by 1 base and the J gene end by 3 bases; junction bases not matched to a gene: 4. The CDR3 nucleotides read TGCAGTGCTAGAGTATCAGGGGGCGAAGAGACCCAGTACTTC. Protein: CSARVSGGEETQYF.

This rearrangement joins TRBV29-1 to TRBJ2-5; weak D call: TRBD1 (6 bases). In germline, CDR1 is SQVTM, CDR2 ANQGSEA. Deletions cut 6 bases from V and 5 bases from J, with 13 bases between. This CDR3 contains 12 residues. DNA for the CDR3: TGCAGCGTCAACAGGGCTCGTGAGACCCAGTACTTC. Protein product: CSVNRARETQYF.

This clonotype was found once. A read error may explain this, as a much larger clone is one base away. V and J are TRBV28 and TRBJ2-2, with TRBD2 identical over 10 bases. J lost 3 bases, V lost 4 bases, and 11 bases had no gene match. Germline V gene sequence: CDR1 MDHEN, CDR2 SYDVKM. This CDR3 is built from 18 residues. CDR3 protein: CASSSSPTSGFDTGELFF. The CDR3 DNA reads as TGTGCCAGCAGTTCCTCACCGACTAGCGGGTTTGACACCGGGGAGCTGTTTTTT.